This entry lists 18 T cell receptor beta chains sequenced from one sample in a study of T cells in Graves' hyperthyroidism and ophthalmopathy. Researchers amplified the TCR beta CDR3 regions from RNA transcripts. TCR CDR3 regions were first amplified by RT-PCR with HTBI primers. TCRdb re-derived calls from the multiplex PCR reads in MiXCR, one entry per CDR3 protein. The repertoire consists of nearly 750,000 distinct CDR3 sequences, with 30% to 40% occurring once and the leading ten covering approximately 31%. The specimen was blood. The receptor set was obtained from a woman in her forties with Graves' hyperthyroidism.

The table lists this clonotype with many counts. The chain uses TRBV7-2 and TRBJ2-7; D is possibly TRBD1 (6 bases). This CDR3 has 13 amino acids. V lost 6 bases to trimming and J lost 6 bases, with 15 bases between them. Germline V gene lookup returns CDR1 SGHTA and CDR2 FQGNSA. CDR3 region: CASRGGSGFEQYF. The CDR3 DNA reads TGTGCCAGCAGAGGGGGATCGGGGTTCGAGCAGTACTTC.

Only a few counts were recorded for this clonotype. The chain couples TRBV6-6 to TRBJ1-2; D is undetermined. Trimming cost V 2 bases and J 4 bases, with 11 bases left between them. CDR1 is MNHNY and CDR2 is SVGAGI in the germline V gene (reference sequence). This CDR3 comprises 14 residues. The CDR3 loop is CASSYNPESYGYTF. CDR3 coding DNA: TGTGCCAGCAGTTACAATCCGGAATCCTATGGCTACACCTTC.

This sequence joins TRBV12-3 or TRBV12-4 and TRBJ1-3, with D possibly being TRBD1 (5 bases). Trimming pared 7 bases from V and 7 bases from J, leaving 8 bases between. The CDR3 consists of 11 residues. The CDR3 spells CASNRGNTIYF. As DNA, the CDR3 is TGTGCCAGCAATCGGGGGAACACCATATATTTT.

The V and J genes are TRBV10-1 and TRBJ1-5; 8 nucleotides align to TRBD1. The CDR3 covers 17 residues. J was trimmed by 4 bases and V by 5 bases; bases with no gene match: 13. The V gene's germline CDR1 is WNHNN and CDR2 SYGVQD (reference sequence). CDR3 nucleotides: TGCGCCAGCAGTCTTCTGGACAGGGATTCAGCTAATCAGCCCCAGCATTTT. Translated, it gives CASSLLDRDSANQPQHF.

At least ten counts were recorded for this clonotype. The CDR3 nucleotides read TGTGCCAGCAGCTTAGTACAAGAAGCTTTCTTT. It yields the protein CASSLVQEAFF. The chain couples TRBV7-9 to TRBJ1-1; D uncertain. Trimming shortened V by 1 base and J by 8 bases, and 5 bases separated the two germline ends. CDR3 length: 11 amino acids. The V gene's germline CDR1 is SEHNR and CDR2 FQNEAQ (reference sequence).

This clonotype appeared a single time. This chain links TRBV5-4 with TRBJ2-7, with D maybe TRBD2 (6 bases). The CDR3 sequence is 15 residues long. The V end lost 0 bases, the J end lost 2 bases, and 12 bases lay between the germline ends. The germline CDR1 and CDR2 sequences are SGHNT and YYREEE (reference sequence). The chain's CDR3 is CASSLAPGAAYEQYF. The CDR3 DNA reads as TGTGCCAGCAGCTTGGCTCCGGGAGCTGCCTACGAGCAGTACTTC.

This clonotype has more than one count but fewer than ten. The chain combines TRBV7-2 with TRBJ1-5; 8 positions agree with TRBD1. J was trimmed by 6 bases and V by 5 bases; bases with no gene match: 9. The germline V gene encodes CDR1 SGHTA and CDR2 FQGNSA. The CDR3 runs to 15 residues. The CDR3 sequence is CASSPGQVDGQPQHF. CDR3 nucleotides: TGTGCCAGCAGCCCGGGACAGGTGGACGGTCAGCCCCAGCATTTT.

In this sample, this clonotype turned up a few times. This rearrangement joins TRBV29-1 to TRBJ1-4; 8 positions agree with TRBD1. J gave up 7 bases and V 1 base, and 5 bases lay outside the gene matches. The germline V gene encodes CDR1 SQVTM and CDR2 ANQGSEA. This CDR3 contains 14 residues. The CDR3 reads CSVEGDRGGEKLFF. CDR3 coding DNA: TGCAGCGTTGAAGGAGACAGGGGTGGTGAAAAACTGTTTTTT. Full variable domain (rest looked up from reference TRBV29-1 and TRBJ1-4): SAVISQKPSRDICQRGTSLTIQCQVDSQVTMMFWYRQQPGQSLTLIATANQGSEATYESGFVIDKFPISRPNLTFSTLTVSNMSPEDSSIYLCSVEGDRGGEKLFFGSGTQLSVL.

This chain joins TRBV6-5 and TRBJ1-2, with D perhaps matching TRBD1 (5 bases). CDR3 length: 15 residues. Trimming pared 4 bases from V and 4 bases from J, leaving 16 bases between. Germline V gene sequence: CDR1 MNHEY, CDR2 SVGAGI. The CDR3 protein is CASSSTTTVFYGYTF. CDR3 DNA sequence: TGTGCCAGCAGTTCGACGACGACAGTTTTCTATGGCTACACCTTC.

This clonotype occurred a few times. The rearrangement joins TRBV12-3 or TRBV12-4 to TRBJ1-5; D not certain. Trimming left V 5 bases short and J 0 bases short, with 11 bases between. This CDR3 contains 15 residues. CDR3 sequence (DNA): TGTGCCAGCAGTCCGAACCACAATAGCAATCAGCCCCAGCATTTT. This codes for CASSPNHNSNQPQHF.

As to this clonotype: As the CDR3 is not closed by the conserved phenylalanine or tryptophan, this likely results from a read error. This chain joins TRBV19 and TRBJ1-1, with D possibly being TRBD1 (6 bases). The CDR3 runs 14 residues. CDR1 and CDR2 (germline): LNHDA, SQIVND (reference sequence). The ends were cut back, 9 bases at V and 3 bases at J, with 17 bases in the middle. CDR3 DNA sequence: TGTGCCAGCTCGAACAGGGTAGGGGACACTGAAGCTTTCCTT. It translates to CASSNRVGDTEAFL.

CDR3 bases: TGTGCCATCTCGCCCGGGACAAGCACCGGGGAGCTGTTTTTT. Its protein product is CAISPGTSTGELFF. V is TRBV25-1 and J is TRBJ2-2; the D gene is possibly TRBD1 (6 bases). There are 14 residues in the CDR3. Germline-derived CDR1 and CDR2 are MGHDK and SYGVNS. Trimming took off 10 bases at V and 4 bases at J, with 16 bases between the two ends. Filled out from reference TRBV25-1 and TRBJ2-2, the complete variable domain reads EADIYQTPRYLVIGTGKKITLECSQTMGHDKMYWYQQDPGMELHLIHYSYGVNSTEKGDLSSESTVSRIRTEHFPLTLESARPSHTSQYLCAISPGTSTGELFFGEGSRLTVL.

This clonotype appeared a few times. J is TRBJ1-1 and V is TRBV27; D remains ambiguous. CDR3 length: 12 amino acids. The V and J ends lost 2 bases and 8 bases respectively, with 9 bases between them. The germline CDR1 and CDR2 sequences are MNHEY and SMNVEV (reference sequence). The CDR3 reads CASSLKGGEAFF. The CDR3 DNA sequence: TGTGCCAGCAGTTTAAAGGGTGGCGAAGCTTTCTTT.

In its sample, this clonotype was seen a few times. V gene TRBV12-3 or TRBV12-4 combines with J gene TRBJ2-5; D unresolved. The CDR3 runs 13 residues. Trimming took off 6 bases at V and 1 base at J, with 9 bases between the two ends. As DNA, the CDR3 is TGTGCCAGCAGACTACAGATCCAAGAGACCCAGTACTTC. Its protein is CASRLQIQETQYF.

The chain combines TRBV25-1 with TRBJ1-5, with D possibly being TRBD1 (6 bases). The CDR3 consists of 16 residues. The V and J ends lost 5 bases and 0 bases respectively, with 14 bases between them. Germline V gene sequence: CDR1 MGHDK, CDR2 SYGVNS. The CDR3 loop reads CASSSITGNSNQPQHF. DNA of the CDR3: TGTGCCAGCAGTAGTATAACAGGGAATAGCAATCAGCCCCAGCATTTT.

This clonotype has only a few counts. The chain employs TRBV5-1 and TRBJ1-1; no clear D. V was cut by 1 base and J by 7 bases, with 14 bases left in between. CDR1 and CDR2 from the germline V gene are SGHRS and YFSETQ. The CDR3 is 14 residues long. In DNA form, the CDR3 reads TGCGCCAGCAGCTTGTACTCCCCCCCCTATGAAGCTTTCTTT. It yields the protein CASSLYSPPYEAFF. Drawing the rest from reference TRBV5-1 and TRBJ1-1, the complete variable domain is KAGVTQTPRYLIKTRGQQVTLSCSPISGHRSVSWYQQTPGQGLQFLFEYFSETQRNKGNFPGRFSGRQFSNSRSEMNVSTLELGDSALYLCASSLYSPPYEAFFGQGTRLTVV.

Many counts were recorded for this clonotype. This chain uses TRBV14 with TRBJ2-6; D is ambiguous. CDR1 is SGHDN and CDR2 is FVKESK in the germline V gene. CDR3 length equals 14 residues. Trimming shortened V by 3 bases and J by 2 bases, and 5 bases separated the two germline ends. CDR3 region: CASSQRTGANVLTF. For the CDR3, the DNA is TGTGCCAGCAGCCAGAGAACTGGGGCCAACGTCCTGACTTTC.

The V call is TRBV7-9, the J call TRBJ2-3, with a weak D call TRBD2 (5 bases). The CDR3 covers 14 residues. Trimming left V 7 bases short and J 2 bases short, with 13 bases between. CDR1 is SEHNR and CDR2 is FQNEAQ in the germline V gene (reference sequence). The CDR3 bases are TGTGCCAGCACCGGACTCGACGACACAGATACGCAGTATTTT. Translating it yields CASTGLDDTDTQYF.